Each of the 2 T cell receptor beta chains below was sequenced from the same sample in a study of cytomegalovirus exposure and HLA in healthy donors. The PCR was carried out with 60 Vbeta primers and 13 Jbeta primers. Sequenced by immunoSEQ multiplex PCR; TCRdb stores in-frame clones only, minus some. Of more than 90,000 clones listed, roughly 70% are singletons. Sequenced sample: PBMCs. The receptors here all came from a man aged 50-60 years in good health and CMV-seronegative.

This chain links TRBV7-2 with TRBJ1-2, with TRBD1 matching over 7 bases. Germline V gene sequence: CDR1 SGHTA, CDR2 FQGNSA. J gave up 9 bases and V 1 base, and 8 bases lay outside the gene matches. This CDR3 is 14 amino acids long. The CDR3, as DNA: TGTGCCAGCAGCTTAGGCCCGGACAGGTGTAGCTACACCTTC. It is translated as CASSLGPDRCSYTF.

This chain joins TRBV19 and TRBJ1-1; D is undetermined. The V end lost 5 bases, the J end lost 5 bases, and 18 bases lay between the germline ends. The CDR3 loop spans 15 amino acids. CDR1 and CDR2 (germline): LNHDA, SQIVND (reference sequence). The CDR3: CASSPSAGVKTEAFF. In DNA, the CDR3 is TGTGCCAGTAGTCCCTCCGCCGGAGTAAAGACTGAAGCTTTCTTT.